This is a list of T cell receptor beta chains from one sample in a study of blood T cell repertoires in COVID-19. Here immunoSEQ multiplex PCR was the method, and the copy in TCRdb shows in-frame clones only, minus some. The table has just over 650,000 clones, 85% to 90% seen once. Sequenced: peripheral blood. These TCRs come from a woman aged 18-29 years with acute or convalescent COVID-19. CDR3s include the opening cysteine and the closing phenylalanine or tryptophan. A D gene is named only where the DNA matches it firmly. Only part of the rows carry a size: once, few, many, or a class if the clone is expanded.

j_call: TRBJ1-6
clone_size: .
v_call: TRBV25-1
d_call: .
cdr3_nt: TGTGCCAGCAGTGAATGGGGGACAACGAATTCACCCCTCCACTTT
cdr3_aa: CASSEWGTTNSPLHF

j_call: TRBJ2-1
clone_size: .
v_call: TRBV7-9
d_call: .
cdr3_nt: TGTGCCAGCAGCTTAGCGCGCAGGGATGAGCAGTTCTTC
cdr3_aa: CASSLARRDEQFF

j_call: TRBJ1-5
clone_size: .
v_call: TRBV5-1
d_call: .
cdr3_nt: TGCGCCAGCAGCACAACAAGCCTGTGGACAGCTGACAATCAGCCCCAGCATTTT
cdr3_aa: CASSTTSLWTADNQPQHF

j_call: TRBJ1-2
clone_size: .
v_call: TRBV6-5
d_call: TRBD1
cdr3_nt: TGTGCCAGCAGTTGGACAGGGGAAGGTGGCTACACCTTC
cdr3_aa: CASSWTGEGGYTF

j_call: TRBJ1-2
clone_size: .
v_call: TRBV18
d_call: .
cdr3_nt: TGTGCCAGCTCACCCCCGGGGGTGGGGACCAACTATGGCTACACCTTC
cdr3_aa: CASSPPGVGTNYGYTF

j_call: TRBJ2-3
clone_size: .
v_call: TRBV29-1
d_call: TRBD1
cdr3_nt: TGCAGCGTGCTCGACAGGGGGGACAGCGCAGATACGCAGTATTTT
cdr3_aa: CSVLDRGDSADTQYF

j_call: TRBJ1-1
clone_size: .
v_call: TRBV2
d_call: .
cdr3_nt: TGTGCCAGCAGTGTTTCAGGGCCCGGTATGAACACTGAAGCTTTCTTT
cdr3_aa: CASSVSGPGMNTEAFF

j_call: TRBJ1-1
clone_size: .
v_call: TRBV9
d_call: TRBD1
cdr3_nt: TGTGCCAGCAGCGGGGACAGGGGGCTAGAAGCTTTCTTT
cdr3_aa: CASSGDRGLEAFF

j_call: TRBJ2-7
clone_size: .
v_call: TRBV6-5
d_call: TRBD1
cdr3_nt: TGTGCCAGCAGGATGGGACAGGGTGACTACGAGCAGTACTTC
cdr3_aa: CASRMGQGDYEQYF

j_call: TRBJ2-7
clone_size: .
v_call: TRBV19
d_call: TRBD1
cdr3_nt: TGTGCCAGTAGTCCACCTCGGACAGGTTCCTACGAGCAGTACTTC
cdr3_aa: CASSPPRTGSYEQYF

j_call: TRBJ1-1
clone_size: once
v_call: TRBV5-1
d_call: .
cdr3_nt: TGCGCCAGCAGCCCCCGGACCGGGGGTCCGTGGGCTGAAGCTTTCTTT
cdr3_aa: CASSPRTGGPWAEAFF

j_call: TRBJ1-2
clone_size: .
v_call: TRBV29-1
d_call: TRBD1
cdr3_nt: TGCAGCGTCCGAACAGGGGCAAACTATGGCTACACCTTC
cdr3_aa: CSVRTGANYGYTF

j_call: TRBJ1-4
clone_size: few
v_call: TRBV5-1
d_call: TRBD1
cdr3_nt: TGCGCCAGCAGCACCAGGGGGGCTGGTGCCTACCCTGATGAAAAACTGTTTTTT
cdr3_aa: CASSTRGAGAYPDEKLFF

j_call: TRBJ1-2
clone_size: few
v_call: TRBV4-1
d_call: .
cdr3_nt: TGCGCCAGCAGAGAAGCCTTCCTAGCTAACTATGGCTACACCTTC
cdr3_aa: CASREAFLANYGYTF

j_call: TRBJ2-2
clone_size: few
v_call: TRBV6-4
d_call: .
cdr3_nt: TGTGCCAGCAGTGGACAGCAAACCGGGGAGCTGTTTTTT
cdr3_aa: CASSGQQTGELFF

j_call: TRBJ1-3
clone_size: .
v_call: TRBV4-1
d_call: TRBD1
cdr3_nt: TGCGCCAGCAGCCAAGGGGTGCAGGGGGCGAACGGAAACACCATATATTTT
cdr3_aa: CASSQGVQGANGNTIYF

j_call: TRBJ2-7
clone_size: .
v_call: TRBV6-5
d_call: .
cdr3_nt: TGTGCCAGCAGTTATGGGCAGGGAGGAGAGCAGTACTTC
cdr3_aa: CASSYGQGGEQYF

j_call: TRBJ2-3
clone_size: .
v_call: TRBV10-3
d_call: TRBD2
cdr3_nt: TGTGCCATCAGAACCGGACTAGCGGGGTACACAGATACGCAGTATTTT
cdr3_aa: CAIRTGLAGYTDTQYF

j_call: TRBJ2-7
clone_size: .
v_call: TRBV6-5
d_call: TRBD1
cdr3_nt: TGTGCCAGCAGTAGGACAGGGACCGAGCAGTACTTC
cdr3_aa: CASSRTGTEQYF

j_call: TRBJ2-7
clone_size: .
v_call: TRBV6-5
d_call: TRBD1
cdr3_nt: TGTGCCAGCAGTTACACCGGGACAGCGAACGAGCAGTACTTC
cdr3_aa: CASSYTGTANEQYF

j_call: TRBJ2-2
clone_size: .
v_call: TRBV5-1
d_call: TRBD2
cdr3_nt: TGCGCCAGCAGCTCCCCCAGCGGGGGGGCCTCTGGGGAGCTGTTTTTT
cdr3_aa: CASSSPSGGASGELFF

j_call: TRBJ2-3
clone_size: .
v_call: TRBV2
d_call: .
cdr3_nt: TGTGCCAGCAGTGGGCAGATGGCTAGCACAGATACGCAGTATTTT
cdr3_aa: CASSGQMASTDTQYF

j_call: TRBJ1-2
clone_size: .
v_call: TRBV18
d_call: .
cdr3_nt: TGTGCCAGCTCACCACTTCAGGGTCAGGGCTCTAACTATGGCTACACCTTC
cdr3_aa: CASSPLQGQGSNYGYTF

j_call: TRBJ1-2
clone_size: .
v_call: TRBV6-5
d_call: .
cdr3_nt: TGTGCCAGCAGTTACCATTCCGGTGGCTACACCTTC
cdr3_aa: CASSYHSGGYTF

j_call: TRBJ2-1
clone_size: .
v_call: TRBV14
d_call: .
cdr3_nt: TGTGCCAGCAGCCAGGTAGGGGGATACAATGAGCAGTTCTTC
cdr3_aa: CASSQVGGYNEQFF

j_call: TRBJ2-5
clone_size: .
v_call: TRBV10-3
d_call: .
cdr3_nt: TGTGCCATCAGTGATGGACGGACGGGGTCCCAGTACTTC
cdr3_aa: CAISDGRTGSQYF

j_call: TRBJ2-3
clone_size: .
v_call: TRBV3-1/TRBV3-2
d_call: TRBD2
cdr3_nt: TGTGCCAGCAGCCAGCCCGGGACTAGGAGGCGCGATACGCAGTATTTT
cdr3_aa: CASSQPGTRRRDTQYF

j_call: TRBJ1-2
clone_size: .
v_call: TRBV10-3
d_call: TRBD1
cdr3_nt: TGTGCCACTGGGACAGGGGGCGGGAGGGACTATGGCTACACCTTC
cdr3_aa: CATGTGGGRDYGYTF

j_call: TRBJ1-2
clone_size: .
v_call: TRBV9
d_call: .
cdr3_nt: TGTGCCAGCAGCCCTCGGCAGGGGTTGAACTATGGCTACACCTTC
cdr3_aa: CASSPRQGLNYGYTF

j_call: TRBJ1-1
clone_size: .
v_call: TRBV24-1
d_call: .
cdr3_nt: TGTGCCACCAGTGACCCAACGGGCACTGAAGCTTTCTTT
cdr3_aa: CATSDPTGTEAFF

j_call: TRBJ2-2
clone_size: .
v_call: TRBV10-2
d_call: .
cdr3_nt: TGCGCCAGCACCGAGCGGTGGGGGAGGAGCACCGGGGAGCTGTTTTTT
cdr3_aa: CASTERWGRSTGELFF

j_call: TRBJ1-2
clone_size: .
v_call: TRBV19
d_call: .
cdr3_nt: TGTGCCACCCAGTTGAACTATGGCTACACCTTC
cdr3_aa: CATQLNYGYTF

j_call: TRBJ1-2
clone_size: .
v_call: TRBV19
d_call: .
cdr3_nt: TGTGCCAGTAGTATTGACTCATACTATGGCTACACCTTC
cdr3_aa: CASSIDSYYGYTF

j_call: TRBJ2-5
clone_size: .
v_call: TRBV7-9
d_call: .
cdr3_nt: TGTGCCAGCAGCTACCCGGCGACTGCTAAAGAGACCCAGTACTTC
cdr3_aa: CASSYPATAKETQYF

j_call: TRBJ1-1
clone_size: .
v_call: TRBV9
d_call: TRBD1
cdr3_nt: TGTGCCAGCAGCACGACAGGGTCGGAGACTGAAGCTTTCTTT
cdr3_aa: CASSTTGSETEAFF

j_call: TRBJ1-6
clone_size: .
v_call: TRBV10-3
d_call: TRBD1
cdr3_nt: TGTGCCATCAGTGACGGGGACAGGGATAATTCACCCCTCCACTTT
cdr3_aa: CAISDGDRDNSPLHF

j_call: TRBJ2-2
clone_size: .
v_call: TRBV6-5
d_call: .
cdr3_nt: TGTGCCAGCAGCTCGTCTGAGCGGACCACCGGGGAGCTGTTTTTT
cdr3_aa: CASSSSERTTGELFF

j_call: TRBJ1-1
clone_size: .
v_call: TRBV27
d_call: .
cdr3_nt: TGTGCCAGCAGTTTTCGCGGATTGACTGAAGCTTTCTTT
cdr3_aa: CASSFRGLTEAFF

j_call: TRBJ2-1
clone_size: .
v_call: TRBV29-1
d_call: TRBD2
cdr3_nt: TGCAGCGTTCCCGCCGCAGACCCGGGACTAGAAGGCGAGCAGTTCTTC
cdr3_aa: CSVPAADPGLEGEQFF

j_call: TRBJ1-2
clone_size: once
v_call: TRBV29-1
d_call: .
cdr3_nt: TGCAGCAGCATCCGGACAGATAACTATGGCTACACCTTC
cdr3_aa: CSSIRTDNYGYTF

j_call: TRBJ2-2
clone_size: .
v_call: TRBV7-9
d_call: .
cdr3_nt: TGTGCCAGCAGCTCCCCATTCGTGGGCTCTGCGAACACCGGGGAGCTGTTTTTT
cdr3_aa: CASSSPFVGSANTGELFF

j_call: TRBJ1-1
clone_size: .
v_call: TRBV7-8
d_call: TRBD1
cdr3_nt: TGTGCCAGCAGCTTAGCGGGGGGACAGGGGATTGAAGCTTTCTTT
cdr3_aa: CASSLAGGQGIEAFF